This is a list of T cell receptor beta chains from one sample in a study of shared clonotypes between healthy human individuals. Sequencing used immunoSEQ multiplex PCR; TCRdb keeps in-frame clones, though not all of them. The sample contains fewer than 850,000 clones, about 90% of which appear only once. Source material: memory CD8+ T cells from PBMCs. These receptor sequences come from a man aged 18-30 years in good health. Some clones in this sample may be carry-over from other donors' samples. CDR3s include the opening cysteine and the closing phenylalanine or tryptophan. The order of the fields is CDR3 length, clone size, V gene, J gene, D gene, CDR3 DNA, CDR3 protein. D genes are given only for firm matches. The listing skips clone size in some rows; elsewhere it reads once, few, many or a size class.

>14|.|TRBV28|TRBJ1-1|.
TGTGCCACTGCCTGGCGGACCATGAACACTGAAGCTTTCTTT
CATAWRTMNTEAFF
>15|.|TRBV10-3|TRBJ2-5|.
TGTGCCATCAGTAGACGGGACTCCCAACCAGAGACCCAGTACTTC
CAISRRDSQPETQYF
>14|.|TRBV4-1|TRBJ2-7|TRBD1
TGCGCCAGCAGCCAAGGACAGGGCGGAGACGAGCAGTACTTC
CASSQGQGGDEQYF
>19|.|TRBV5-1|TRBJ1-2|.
TGCGCCAGCAGCTTGGGTCTGGGTTGGCCAGCAGCTCCGGTGGATGGCTACACCTTC
CASSLGLGWPAAPVDGYTF
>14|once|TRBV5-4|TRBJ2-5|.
TGTGCCAGCAGGGAGGTAGCCGACCAAGAGACCCAGTACTTC
CASREVADQETQYF
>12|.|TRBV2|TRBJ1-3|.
TGTGCCAGCAGCCCCGAGCCCAACACCATATATTTT
CASSPEPNTIYF
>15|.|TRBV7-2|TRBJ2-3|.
TGTGCCAGCAGCTTAGCGCTGGTGCGCACAGATACGCAGTATTTT
CASSLALVRTDTQYF
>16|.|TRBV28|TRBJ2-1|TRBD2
TGTGCCAGCAGTTTAGAAACTAGCGGGAGTTTCAATGAGCAGTTCTTC
CASSLETSGSFNEQFF
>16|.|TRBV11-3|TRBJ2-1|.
TGTGCCAGCAGCTTAGCTCAGGGGAGCTCCTACAATGAGCAGTTCTTC
CASSLAQGSSYNEQFF
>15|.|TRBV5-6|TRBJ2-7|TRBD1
TGTGCCAGCAGCTGGCCGGGACAGGGGCCACACGAGCAGTACTTC
CASSWPGQGPHEQYF
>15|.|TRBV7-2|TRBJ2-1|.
TGTGCCAGCAGCTCGTTAGCGGAATCCTACAATGAGCAGTTCTTC
CASSSLAESYNEQFF
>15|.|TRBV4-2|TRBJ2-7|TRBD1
TGTGCCAGCAGCTACGGGACAGGGGTGGTCTACGAGCAGTACTTC
CASSYGTGVVYEQYF
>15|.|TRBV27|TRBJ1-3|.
TGTGCCAGCAGAGCGGGACTGAACTCTGGAAACACCATATATTTT
CASRAGLNSGNTIYF
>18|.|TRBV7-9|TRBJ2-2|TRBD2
TGTGCCAGCAGCTTAGACCTACTAGCGGGGGTGAACACCGGGGAGCTGTTTTTT
CASSLDLLAGVNTGELFF
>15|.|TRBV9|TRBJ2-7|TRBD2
TGTGCCAGCAGCTCCGGGTTAGCGGGGACCTACGAGCAGTACTTC
CASSSGLAGTYEQYF
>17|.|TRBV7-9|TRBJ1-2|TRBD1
TGTGCCAGCAGCTTTGGCGGGACAGGGTTATCTCTTGATGGCTACACCTTC
CASSFGGTGLSLDGYTF
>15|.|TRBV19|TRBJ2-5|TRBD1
TGTGCCAGTAGTAACCCCTACAGGGGGTTTGGGACCCAGTACTTC
CASSNPYRGFGTQYF
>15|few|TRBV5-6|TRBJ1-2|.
TGTGCCAGCAGCTCCCGGCCCCAGTCCCCCTTTGGCTACACCTTC
CASSSRPQSPFGYTF
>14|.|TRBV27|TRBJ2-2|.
TGTGCCAGCAGTTTTAGGAGTGGGGCCGGGGAGCTGTTTTTT
CASSFRSGAGELFF
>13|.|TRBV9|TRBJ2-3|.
TGTGCCAGCAGCTTCAGTAGCACAGATACGCAGTATTTT
CASSFSSTDTQYF
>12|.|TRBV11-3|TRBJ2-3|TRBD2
TGTGCCAGCAGCGGGAGGGGAGATACGCAGTATTTT
CASSGRGDTQYF
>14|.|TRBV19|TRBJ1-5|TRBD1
TGTGCCAGTATCGACAGGGCTGGCAATCAGCCCCAGCATTTT
CASIDRAGNQPQHF
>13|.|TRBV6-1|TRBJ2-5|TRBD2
TGTGCCAGCAGGGAGGGACTAGCGGGAGACCAGTACTTC
CASREGLAGDQYF
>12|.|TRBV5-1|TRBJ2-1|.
TGCGCCAGCATGGGGTGGGACTATGAGCAGTTCTTC
CASMGWDYEQFF
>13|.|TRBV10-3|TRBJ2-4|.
TGTGCCATCAGTGAGTCGGGAGCAAACATTCAGTACTTC
CAISESGANIQYF
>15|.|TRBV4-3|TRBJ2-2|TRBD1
TGCGCCAGCAGCCACACCGGGACAGGGTTGGCGGAGCTGTTTTTT
CASSHTGTGLAELFF
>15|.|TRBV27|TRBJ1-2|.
TGTGCCAGCAGTTTATCAAGGACAGCTAACTATGGCTACACCTTC
CASSLSRTANYGYTF
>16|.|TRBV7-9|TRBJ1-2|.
TGTGCCAGCAGCTCAGAAAAGGCGGGGCCTTATGATGGCTACACCTTC
CASSSEKAGPYDGYTF
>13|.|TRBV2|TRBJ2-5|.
TGTGCCAGCAGTGAAGGTCGGGGGGAGACCCAGTACTTC
CASSEGRGETQYF